A selection of T cell receptor beta chains follows, all from one sample in a study of T cells in Graves' hyperthyroidism and ophthalmopathy. TCRdb reprocessed the multiplex PCR reads via MiXCR and lists one record per CDR3 protein. The sample shows about 570,000 distinct CDR3 sequences, around 15% of them seen only once. Sequencing input: blood. Source of these receptors: a woman in her 40s with Graves' hyperthyroidism. Both conserved end residues are part of each CDR3. A D gene is named only where the DNA matches it firmly. Only some rows state a clone size, as once, few, many or a class for expanded clones.

D gene: NA
clone size: many
V gene: TRBV14
J gene: TRBJ2-5
CDR3 protein: CASSQVQSWVQYF
CDR3 DNA: TGTGCCAGCAGCCAAGTACAGAGTTGGGTCCAGTACTTC

D gene: TRBD1
clone size: few
V gene: TRBV5-1
J gene: TRBJ2-5
CDR3 protein: CASSSQPLGTGEKTQYF
CDR3 DNA: TGCGCCAGCAGCTCCCAACCCCTCGGGACAGGGGAGAAGACCCAGTACTTC

D gene: NA
clone size: NA
V gene: TRBV20-1
J gene: TRBJ1-5
CDR3 protein: CGTRDPADSNQPQHF
CDR3 DNA: TGCGGTACTAGAGATCCAGCAGATAGCAATCAGCCCCAGCATTTT

D gene: NA
clone size: many
V gene: TRBV7-2
J gene: TRBJ2-1
CDR3 protein: CASSLPESSYNEQFF
CDR3 DNA: TGTGCCAGCAGCTTGCCAGAGAGCTCCTACAATGAGCAGTTCTTC

D gene: NA
clone size: many
V gene: TRBV2
J gene: TRBJ1-5
CDR3 protein: CASTSSAGGASNQPQHF
CDR3 DNA: TGTGCCAGCACCTCCTCGGCGGGGGGAGCAAGCAATCAGCCCCAGCATTTT

D gene: TRBD2
clone size: many
V gene: TRBV11-2
J gene: TRBJ2-7
CDR3 protein: CASSPSTSGSSYEQYF
CDR3 DNA: TGTGCCAGCAGCCCCTCAACTAGCGGGAGCTCCTACGAGCAGTACTTC

D gene: NA
clone size: NA
V gene: TRBV2
J gene: TRBJ2-1
CDR3 protein: CASSRAGGLGEQFF
CDR3 DNA: TGTGCCAGCAGTAGAGCAGGGGGGCTGGGTGAGCAGTTCTTC

D gene: NA
clone size: NA
V gene: TRBV5-1
J gene: TRBJ2-6
CDR3 protein: CASSLVVNGANVLTF
CDR3 DNA: TGCGCCAGCAGCTTGGTTGTTAACGGGGCCAACGTCCTGACTTTC

D gene: TRBD2
clone size: many
V gene: TRBV20-1
J gene: TRBJ2-5
CDR3 protein: CSARDPWTSGSKGAETQYF
CDR3 DNA: TGCAGTGCTAGAGACCCCTGGACTAGCGGGAGTAAGGGGGCAGAGACCCAGTACTTC

D gene: NA
clone size: many
V gene: TRBV6-1
J gene: TRBJ2-3
CDR3 protein: CASNIGGTATDTQYF
CDR3 DNA: TGTGCCAGCAACATAGGGGGGACAGCCACAGATACGCAGTATTTT

D gene: NA
clone size: NA
V gene: TRBV7-9
J gene: TRBJ1-1
CDR3 protein: CASSLIGVTTEAFF
CDR3 DNA: TGTGCCAGCAGCTTAATCGGGGTTACCACTGAAGCTTTCTTT

D gene: TRBD2
clone size: many
V gene: TRBV6-1
J gene: TRBJ2-3
CDR3 protein: CASSERALAGYTDTQYF
CDR3 DNA: TGTGCCAGCAGTGAGCGGGCACTAGCGGGCTACACAGATACGCAGTATTTT

D gene: TRBD2
clone size: NA
V gene: TRBV20-1
J gene: TRBJ2-1
CDR3 protein: CSASLAGVGEQFF
CDR3 DNA: TGCAGTGCTTCTCTAGCGGGAGTAGGGGAGCAGTTCTTC

D gene: NA
clone size: NA
V gene: TRBV5-1
J gene: TRBJ2-1
CDR3 protein: CASSLGSGEGEQFF
CDR3 DNA: TGCGCCAGCAGCTTGGGATCAGGGGAGGGTGAGCAGTTCTTC